These 21 T cell receptor beta chains originate from one sample sequenced in a study of T cell clonotyping in hematopoietic cell transplantation. Sequencing was performed with immunoSEQ multiplex PCR; in TCRdb, only in-frame clones are kept and a portion is missing. The table has about 7,200 clones, approximately 89% seen once. Sequencing was performed on PBMCs, taken 100 days after allogeneic stem cell transplant. All receptors come from a young adult male patient who had an allogeneic stem cell transplant from a related donor, so the T cells may come from the graft donor. Some clones in this sample may be carry-over from other donors' samples.

The V call is TRBV5-5, the J call TRBJ1-4, with unresolved D. The CDR3 covers 13 residues. With 0 bases removed from V and 13 bases from J, the gap between germline ends came to 13 bases. Germline values: CDR1 SGHKS, CDR2 YYEKEE (reference sequence). CDR3 amino acids: CASSLEWGGRLFF. The CDR3 nucleotides read TGTGCCAGCAGCTTGGAATGGGGAGGGAGACTGTTTTTT.

The rearrangement joins TRBV10-3 to TRBJ2-2; 9 bases map to TRBD1. V trimming: 0 bases; J trimming: 7 bases; junction bases outside the gene matches: 3. Germline V gene lookup returns CDR1 ENHRY and CDR2 SYGVKD. The CDR3 spans 15 residues. The CDR3 region has the DNA TGTGCCATCAGTGAGTCACAGGGGGCGGACGGGGAGCTGTTTTTT. It codes for CAISESQGADGELFF.

The rearrangement uses TRBV25-1 and TRBJ2-1, with D unclear. V was cut by 8 bases and J by 6 bases, with 8 bases left in between. Germline V lookup: CDR1 MGHDK, CDR2 SYGVNS. The CDR3 is 11 residues long. The CDR3 here is CASLDGNEQFF. The CDR3 DNA is TGTGCCAGCCTGGACGGCAATGAGCAGTTCTTC.

The chain links TRBV30 to TRBJ1-6; no clear D gene. Trimming shortened V by 3 bases and J by 1 base, and 4 bases separated the two germline ends. The CDR3 has 13 amino acids. CDR1 and CDR2 (germline): GTSNPN, SVGIG (reference sequence). The CDR3 is CAWRGSYNSPLHF. DNA for the CDR3: TGTGCCTGGAGAGGTTCCTATAATTCACCCCTCCACTTT.

The chain couples TRBV2 to TRBJ1-4, with D possibly being TRBD1 (6 bases). CDR1 SNHLY and CDR2 FYNNEI come from the germline V gene. Trimming took 9 bases from V and 6 from J, leaving 17 bases between them. This CDR3 contains 14 residues. CDR3 DNA: TGTGCCAGTTCTGGACAGAAGCTCCATGAAAAACTGTTTTTT. Translated, it gives CASSGQKLHEKLFF.

The chain carries TRBV6-5 and TRBJ1-4; weak D call: TRBD1 (6 bases). With 2 bases removed from V and 7 bases from J, the gap between germline ends came to 14 bases. CDR3 length: 15 amino acids. Germline values: CDR1 MNHEY, CDR2 SVGAGI. DNA of the CDR3: TGTGCCAGCAGTTACGAAGGGGGGGGAGGTGAAAAACTGTTTTTT. It translates to CASSYEGGGGEKLFF.

CDR3 nucleotide sequence: TGTGCCAGCAGCTTCGACAGCGGGCCCGTCTCTGGCTACACCTTC. It is translated as CASSFDSGPVSGYTF. J is TRBJ1-2 and V is TRBV5-6, with D maybe TRBD1 (5 bases). The CDR3 is 15 amino acids. Germline CDR1 is SGHDT and CDR2 is YYEEEE. The V end lost 2 bases, the J end lost 7 bases, and 18 bases lay between the germline ends. The full variable domain, completed using reference TRBV5-6 and TRBJ1-2, is DAGVTQSPTHLIKTRGQQVTLRCSPKSGHDTVSWYQQALGQGPQFIFQYYEEEERQRGNFPDRFSGHQFPNYSSELNVNALLLGDSALYLCASSFDSGPVSGYTFGSGTRLTVV.

The chain links TRBV19 to TRBJ1-2; D may be TRBD1 (5 bases). Trimming removed 5 bases at V and 4 bases at J, with 17 bases between. Germline V CDR1 and CDR2: LNHDA, SQIVND (reference sequence). The CDR3 has 15 residues. In DNA, the CDR3 is TGTGCCAGTAGTGGAAGGGGCCCTTTGGGCTATGGCTACACCTTC. Amino acids: CASSGRGPLGYGYTF. The full variable domain, in which reference TRBV19 and TRBJ1-2 provide the parts outside the CDR3, is DGGITQSPKYLFRKEGQNVTLSCEQNLNHDAMYWYRQDPGQGLRLIYYSQIVNDFQKGDIAEGYSVSREKKESFPLTVTSAQKNPTAFYLCASSGRGPLGYGYTFGSGTRLTVV.

The chain joins TRBV5-6 to TRBJ2-5, with D maybe TRBD1 (5 bases). The V end lost 7 bases, the J end lost 5 bases, and 15 bases lay between the germline ends. The V gene's germline CDR1 is SGHDT and CDR2 YYEEEE. The CDR3 length is 13 residues. CDR3: CASAGPKGETQYF. As DNA, the CDR3 is TGTGCCAGCGCCGGGCCAAAGGGGGAGACCCAGTACTTC.

This clone was seen only a few times. The J gene is TRBJ2-2, the V gene TRBV5-6; D unresolved. CDR1 is SGHDT and CDR2 is YYEEEE in the germline V gene. Trimming shortened V by 2 bases and J by 0 bases, and 11 bases separated the two germline ends. This CDR3 is 16 amino acids long. This chain's CDR3 is CASSFSPVPNTGELFF. The DNA for the CDR3 is TGTGCCAGCAGCTTCTCTCCGGTCCCGAACACCGGGGAGCTGTTTTTT. Together with reference TRBV5-6 and TRBJ2-2, the CDR3 gives the full variable domain: DAGVTQSPTHLIKTRGQQVTLRCSPKSGHDTVSWYQQALGQGPQFIFQYYEEEERQRGNFPDRFSGHQFPNYSSELNVNALLLGDSALYLCASSFSPVPNTGELFFGEGSRLTVL.

This clone was observed a few times. V and J are TRBV4-1 and TRBJ1-4; D is unresolved. This CDR3 is built from 14 residues. The ends were cut back, 4 bases at V and 8 bases at J, with 14 bases in the middle. In germline, CDR1 is MGHRA, CDR2 YSYEKL. The CDR3 is CASSPREGVEKLFF. The CDR3, as DNA: TGCGCCAGCAGCCCCCGTGAGGGAGTCGAAAAACTGTTTTTT.

CDR3 residues: CASSVSTGGGNQPQHF. The CDR3 region has the DNA TGTGCCAGTAGTGTTTCGACAGGGGGGGGCAATCAGCCCCAGCATTTT. J is TRBJ1-5 and V is TRBV19; 9 bases match TRBD1. The junction had 7 bases not matched to a gene; V was cut back by 5 bases and J by 2 bases. The CDR3 consists of 16 residues. Germline loops: CDR1 LNHDA, CDR2 SQIVND (reference sequence).

The gene calls are TRBV11-2 and TRBJ2-5, with 9 bases lining up with TRBD1. V was pared by 5 bases and J by 4 bases, with 8 bases of the junction left unmatched. Germline CDR1 SGHAT, CDR2 FQNNGV. This CDR3 comprises 15 residues. The CDR3 spells CASSRGQGFRETQYF. Written as DNA, the CDR3 is TGTGCCAGCAGCCGAGGACAGGGGTTTCGAGAGACCCAGTACTTC.

The genes are TRBV5-6 and TRBJ2-5, with 8 bases fitting TRBD1. CDR3 length: 15 residues. With V trimmed by 0 bases and J by 4 bases, 5 bases remained unmatched. Germline CDR1 SGHDT, CDR2 YYEEEE. The CDR3 coding sequence is TGTGCCAGCAGCTTGGATCGGACAGGGCTAGAGACCCAGTACTTC. Protein: CASSLDRTGLETQYF.

The chain links TRBV7-8 to TRBJ1-1; maybe TRBD1 (5 bases). The CDR3 is 15 amino acids. Trimming took 4 bases from V and 4 from J, leaving 16 bases between them. Germline V gene data show CDR1 as SGHVS and CDR2 as FQNEAQ. This chain's CDR3 is CASSSQQEISTEAFF. CDR3 in DNA: TGTGCCAGCAGCTCCCAACAGGAAATCAGCACTGAAGCTTTCTTT.

This clone was seen a handful of times. The rearrangement uses TRBV9 and TRBJ1-5; no clear D. This CDR3 has 15 residues. V was shortened by 3 bases and J by 0 bases, with 10 bases between the two germline ends. Germline CDR1 and CDR2: SGDLS and YYNGEE. CDR3 region: CASSEEGNSNQPQHF. CDR3 coding DNA: TGTGCCAGCAGCGAGGAAGGGAATAGCAATCAGCCCCAGCATTTT.

The rearrangement links TRBV30 to TRBJ1-2; D gene ambiguous. The V end lost 4 bases, the J end lost 3 bases, and 9 bases lay between the germline ends. Germline CDR1 GTSNPN, CDR2 SVGIG (reference sequence). CDR3 length: 12 residues. This CDR3 reads CAWTTTDYGYTF. The CDR3 nucleotides are TGTGCCTGGACTACAACGGACTATGGCTACACCTTC.

Note on this clone: A junction end diverges from the germline sequence, so it may reflect a read error. The chain employs TRBV7-2 and TRBJ2-3, with 7 nucleotides matching TRBD1. The CDR3 length is 14 residues. Germline CDR1 SGHTA, CDR2 FQGNSA. The CDR3 loop is CASSLNVKGQAFSF. The CDR3 nucleotides are TGTGCCAGCAGCTTAAACGTGAAAGGACAGGCCTTCTCTTTT.

The chain recombines TRBV19 with TRBJ2-1, with 13 bases identical to TRBD2. V shed 10 bases and J 8 bases; nucleotides not matched to a gene: 5. The CDR3 is made up of 13 amino acids. The V gene's germline CDR1 is LNHDA and CDR2 SQIVND (reference sequence). The CDR3 DNA follows: TGTGCCACCGGACTAGCGGGAGTACATGAGCAGTTCTTC. Its protein product is CATGLAGVHEQFF.

The chain combines TRBV11-2 with TRBJ2-2; weak D call: TRBD1 (8 bases). CDR3 length: 14 residues. The germline V gene has CDR1 SGHAT and CDR2 FQNNGV. Trimming pared 5 bases from V and 5 bases from J, leaving 12 bases between. DNA for the CDR3: TGTGCCAGCAGCGCACAGGGGGGGACCGGGGAGCTGTTTTTT. It codes for CASSAQGGTGELFF.

V is TRBV30 and J is TRBJ2-2; 10 nucleotides match TRBD2. J gave up 3 bases and V 2 bases, and 3 bases lay outside the gene matches. CDR3 length: 15 amino acids. Germline values: CDR1 GTSNPN, CDR2 SVGIG (reference sequence). The CDR3 region has the DNA TGTGCCTGGAGTACCCTAGCGGGAGACACCGGGGAGCTGTTTTTT. Amino acid sequence: CAWSTLAGDTGELFF.